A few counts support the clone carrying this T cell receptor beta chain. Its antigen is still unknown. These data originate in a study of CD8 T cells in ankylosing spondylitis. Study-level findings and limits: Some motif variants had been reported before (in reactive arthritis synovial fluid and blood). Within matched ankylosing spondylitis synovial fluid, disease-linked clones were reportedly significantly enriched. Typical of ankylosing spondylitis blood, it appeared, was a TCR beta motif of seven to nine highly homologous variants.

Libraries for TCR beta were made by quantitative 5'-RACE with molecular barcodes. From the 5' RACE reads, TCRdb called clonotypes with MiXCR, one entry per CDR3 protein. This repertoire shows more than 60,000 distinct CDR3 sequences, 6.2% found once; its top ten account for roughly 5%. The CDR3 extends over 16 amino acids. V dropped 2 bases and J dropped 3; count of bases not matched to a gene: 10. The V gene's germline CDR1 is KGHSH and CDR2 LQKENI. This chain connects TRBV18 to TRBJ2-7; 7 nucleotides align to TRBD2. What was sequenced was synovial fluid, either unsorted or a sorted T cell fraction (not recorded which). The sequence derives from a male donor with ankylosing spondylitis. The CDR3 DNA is TGTGCCAGCTCACCAAATGTCGGACTAGGCAACTACGAGCAGTACTTC. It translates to CASSPNVGLGNYEQYF.